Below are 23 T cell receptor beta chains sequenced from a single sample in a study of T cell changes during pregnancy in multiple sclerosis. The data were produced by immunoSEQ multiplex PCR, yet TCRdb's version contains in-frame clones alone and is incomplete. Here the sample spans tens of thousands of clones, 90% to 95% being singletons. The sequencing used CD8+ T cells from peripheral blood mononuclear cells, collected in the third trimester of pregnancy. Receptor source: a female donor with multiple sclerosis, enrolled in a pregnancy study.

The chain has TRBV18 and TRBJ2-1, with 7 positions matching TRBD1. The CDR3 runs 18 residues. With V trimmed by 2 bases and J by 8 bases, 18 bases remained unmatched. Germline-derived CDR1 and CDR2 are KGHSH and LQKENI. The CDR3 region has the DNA TGTGCCAGCTCACCATACAGGGGTGTACTACCCTACGACGATGAGCAGTTCTTC. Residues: CASSPYRGVLPYDDEQFF.

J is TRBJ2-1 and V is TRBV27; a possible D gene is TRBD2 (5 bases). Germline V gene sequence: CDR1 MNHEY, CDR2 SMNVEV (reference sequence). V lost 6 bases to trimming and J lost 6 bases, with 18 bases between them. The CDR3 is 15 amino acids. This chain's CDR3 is CASSPLIRGPNEQFF. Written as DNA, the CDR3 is TGTGCCAGCAGCCCGTTGATACGAGGGCCCAATGAGCAGTTCTTC.

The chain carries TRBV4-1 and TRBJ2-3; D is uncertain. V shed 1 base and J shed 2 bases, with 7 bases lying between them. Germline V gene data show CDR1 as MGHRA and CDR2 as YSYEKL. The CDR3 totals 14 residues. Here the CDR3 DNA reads TGCGCCAGCAGCCAAGGGCCGTTCACAGATACGCAGTATTTT. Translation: CASSQGPFTDTQYF.

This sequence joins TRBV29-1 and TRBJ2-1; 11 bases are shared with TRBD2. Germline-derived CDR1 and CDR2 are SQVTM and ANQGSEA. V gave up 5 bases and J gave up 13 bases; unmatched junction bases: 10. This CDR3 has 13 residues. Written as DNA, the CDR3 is TGCAGCGTTCTGCCCCCGGGACTAGCGGAACAGTTCTTC. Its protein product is CSVLPPGLAEQFF.

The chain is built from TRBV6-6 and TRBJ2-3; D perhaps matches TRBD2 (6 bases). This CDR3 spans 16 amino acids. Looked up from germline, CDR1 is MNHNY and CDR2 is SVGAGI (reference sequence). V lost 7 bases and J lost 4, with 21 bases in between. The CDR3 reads CASNPQGLPPADTQYF. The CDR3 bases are TGTGCCAGCAACCCCCAGGGACTCCCACCGGCAGATACGCAGTATTTT.

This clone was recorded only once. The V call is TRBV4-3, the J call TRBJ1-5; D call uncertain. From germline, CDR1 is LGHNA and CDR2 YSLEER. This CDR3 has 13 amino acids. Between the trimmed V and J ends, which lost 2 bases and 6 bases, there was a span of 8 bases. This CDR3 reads CASSQIIGQPQHF. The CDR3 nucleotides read TGCGCCAGCAGCCAAATTATCGGTCAGCCCCAGCATTTT.

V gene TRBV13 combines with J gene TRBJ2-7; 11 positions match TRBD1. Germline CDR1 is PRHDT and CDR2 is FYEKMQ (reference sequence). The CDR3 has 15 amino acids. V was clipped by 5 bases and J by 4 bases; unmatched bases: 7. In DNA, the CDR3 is TGTGCCAGCAGCCCCCCGGGACAGGGGGTATACGAGCAGTACTTC. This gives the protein CASSPPGQGVYEQYF.

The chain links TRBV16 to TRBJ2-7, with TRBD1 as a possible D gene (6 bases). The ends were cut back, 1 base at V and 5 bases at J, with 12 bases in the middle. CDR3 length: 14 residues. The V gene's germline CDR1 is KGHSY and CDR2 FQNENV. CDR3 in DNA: TGTGCCAGCAGCCAATTCAGGGGTCTGAACGAGCAGTACTTC. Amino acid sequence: CASSQFRGLNEQYF.

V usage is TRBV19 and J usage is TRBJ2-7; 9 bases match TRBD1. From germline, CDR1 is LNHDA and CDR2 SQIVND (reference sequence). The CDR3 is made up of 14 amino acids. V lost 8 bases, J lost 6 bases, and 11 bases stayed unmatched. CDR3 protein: CASASRDRVLEQYF. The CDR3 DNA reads TGTGCCAGTGCCTCCCGGGACAGGGTCCTCGAGCAGTACTTC. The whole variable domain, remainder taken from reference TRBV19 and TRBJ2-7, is DGGITQSPKYLFRKEGQNVTLSCEQNLNHDAMYWYRQDPGQGLRLIYYSQIVNDFQKGDIAEGYSVSREKKESFPLTVTSAQKNPTAFYLCASASRDRVLEQYFGPGTRLTVT.

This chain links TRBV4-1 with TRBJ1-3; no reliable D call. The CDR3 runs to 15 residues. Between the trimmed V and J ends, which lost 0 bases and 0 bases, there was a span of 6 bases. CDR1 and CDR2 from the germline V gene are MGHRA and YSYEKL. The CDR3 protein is CASSQDRGSGNTIYF. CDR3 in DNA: TGCGCCAGCAGCCAAGATCGGGGCTCTGGAAACACCATATATTTT.

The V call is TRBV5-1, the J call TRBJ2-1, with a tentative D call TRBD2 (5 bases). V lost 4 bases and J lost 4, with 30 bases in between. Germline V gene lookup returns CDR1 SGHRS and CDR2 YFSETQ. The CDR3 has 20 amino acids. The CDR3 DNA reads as TGCGCCAGCAGCCACCCTAGCACCTCCGTTGTAACGCGCCGTTACAATGAGCAGTTCTTC. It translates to CASSHPSTSVVTRRYNEQFF.

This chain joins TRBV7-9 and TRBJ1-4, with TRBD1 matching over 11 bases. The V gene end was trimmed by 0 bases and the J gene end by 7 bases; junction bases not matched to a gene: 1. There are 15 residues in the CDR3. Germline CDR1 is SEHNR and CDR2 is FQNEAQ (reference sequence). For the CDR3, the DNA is TGTGCCAGCAGCTTAGCGGACAGGGGGCGTGAAAAACTGTTTTTT. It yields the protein CASSLADRGREKLFF.

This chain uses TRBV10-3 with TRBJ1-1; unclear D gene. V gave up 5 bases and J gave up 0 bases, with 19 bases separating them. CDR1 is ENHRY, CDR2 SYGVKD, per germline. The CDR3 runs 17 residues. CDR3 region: CAISSTSPRNMNTEAFF. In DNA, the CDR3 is TGTGCCATCAGTTCCACTTCACCTCGTAATATGAACACTGAAGCTTTCTTT.

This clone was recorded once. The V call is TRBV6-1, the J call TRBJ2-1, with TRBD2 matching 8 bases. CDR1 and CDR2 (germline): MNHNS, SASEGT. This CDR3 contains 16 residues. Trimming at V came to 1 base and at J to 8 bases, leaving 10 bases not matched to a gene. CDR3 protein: CASSEVPLSGTDEQFF. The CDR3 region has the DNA TGTGCCAGCAGTGAAGTCCCCCTTAGCGGGACCGATGAGCAGTTCTTC.

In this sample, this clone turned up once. CDR3 coding DNA: TGTGCCAGCCAGGGATGGCAGGGAGATACGCAGTATTTT. It translates to CASQGWQGDTQYF. V usage is TRBV27 and J usage is TRBJ2-3; D might be TRBD1 (5 bases). The CDR3 totals 13 residues. The V gene's germline CDR1 is MNHEY and CDR2 SMNVEV (reference sequence). Trimming took 8 bases from V and 5 from J, leaving 14 bases between them.

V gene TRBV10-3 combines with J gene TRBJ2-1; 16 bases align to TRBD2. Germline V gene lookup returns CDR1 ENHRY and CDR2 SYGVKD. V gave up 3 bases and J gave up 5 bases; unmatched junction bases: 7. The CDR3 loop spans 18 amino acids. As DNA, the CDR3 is TGTGCCATCAGTGACTACGGGACTAGCGGGAGGGCCGACAATGAGCAGTTCTTC. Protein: CAISDYGTSGRADNEQFF.

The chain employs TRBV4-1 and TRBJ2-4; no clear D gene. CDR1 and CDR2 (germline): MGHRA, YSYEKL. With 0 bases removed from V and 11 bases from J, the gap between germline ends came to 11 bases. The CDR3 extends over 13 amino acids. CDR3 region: CASSQEEETLQYF. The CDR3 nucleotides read TGCGCCAGCAGCCAAGAAGAGGAAACCCTTCAGTACTTC.

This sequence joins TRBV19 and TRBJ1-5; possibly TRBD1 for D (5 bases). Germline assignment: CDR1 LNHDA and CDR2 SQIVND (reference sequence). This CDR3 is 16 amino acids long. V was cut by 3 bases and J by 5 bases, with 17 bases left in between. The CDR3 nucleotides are TGTGCCAGTAGTATCTTTTTGGGGCAGACTCATCAGCCCCAGCATTTT. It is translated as CASSIFLGQTHQPQHF.

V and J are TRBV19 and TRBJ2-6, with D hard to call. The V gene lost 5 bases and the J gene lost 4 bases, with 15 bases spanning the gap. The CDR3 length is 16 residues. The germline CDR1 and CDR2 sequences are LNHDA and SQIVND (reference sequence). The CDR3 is CASSVWSLSGANVLTF. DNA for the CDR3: TGTGCCAGTAGTGTATGGAGTCTATCAGGGGCCAACGTCCTGACTTTC. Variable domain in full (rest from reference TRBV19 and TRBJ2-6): DGGITQSPKYLFRKEGQNVTLSCEQNLNHDAMYWYRQDPGQGLRLIYYSQIVNDFQKGDIAEGYSVSREKKESFPLTVTSAQKNPTAFYLCASSVWSLSGANVLTFGAGSRLTVL.

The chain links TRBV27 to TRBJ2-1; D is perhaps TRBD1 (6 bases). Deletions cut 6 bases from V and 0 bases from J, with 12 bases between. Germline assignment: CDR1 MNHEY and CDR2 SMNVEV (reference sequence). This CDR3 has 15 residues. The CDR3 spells CASRADRSSYNEQFF. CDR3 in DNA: TGTGCCAGCAGAGCCGACAGGTCCTCCTACAATGAGCAGTTCTTC.

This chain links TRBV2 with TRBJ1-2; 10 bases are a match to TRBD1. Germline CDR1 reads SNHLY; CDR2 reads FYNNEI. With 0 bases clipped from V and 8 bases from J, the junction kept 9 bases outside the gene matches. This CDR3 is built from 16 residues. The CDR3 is CASSEALDRGLHGYTF. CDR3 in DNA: TGTGCCAGCAGTGAAGCGCTTGACAGGGGGCTTCACGGCTACACCTTC.

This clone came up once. DNA of the CDR3: TGCGCCACCGGGACTAGCGTCAACAATGAGCAGTTCTTC. Amino acids: CATGTSVNNEQFF. This chain uses TRBV4-1 with TRBJ2-1, with 10 bases lining up with TRBD2. Germline CDR1 reads MGHRA; CDR2 reads YSYEKL. CDR3 length: 13 residues. J lost 5 bases, V lost 10 bases, and 5 bases had no gene match.

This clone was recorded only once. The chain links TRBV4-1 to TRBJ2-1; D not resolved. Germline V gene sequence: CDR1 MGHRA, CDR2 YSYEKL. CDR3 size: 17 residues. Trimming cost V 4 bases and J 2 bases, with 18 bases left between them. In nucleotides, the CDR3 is TGCGCCAGCAGCCGGCCGCTGGAGCTAGAAGCCTACAATGAGCAGTTCTTC. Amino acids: CASSRPLELEAYNEQFF.